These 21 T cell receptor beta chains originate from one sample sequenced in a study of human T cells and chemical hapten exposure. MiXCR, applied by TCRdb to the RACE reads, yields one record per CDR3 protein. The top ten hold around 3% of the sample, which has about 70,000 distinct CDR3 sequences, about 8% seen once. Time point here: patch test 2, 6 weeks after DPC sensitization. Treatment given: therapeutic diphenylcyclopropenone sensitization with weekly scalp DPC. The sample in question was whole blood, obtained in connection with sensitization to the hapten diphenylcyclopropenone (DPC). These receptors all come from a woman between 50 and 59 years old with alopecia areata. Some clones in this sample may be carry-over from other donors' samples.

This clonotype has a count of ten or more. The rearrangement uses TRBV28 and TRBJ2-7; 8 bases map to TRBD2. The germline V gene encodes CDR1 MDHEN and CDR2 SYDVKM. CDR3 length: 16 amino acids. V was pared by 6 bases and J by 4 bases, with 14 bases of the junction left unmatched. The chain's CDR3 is CASSPLAGGGKYEQYF. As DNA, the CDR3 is TGTGCCAGCAGCCCTTTAGCCGGGGGGGGGAAGTACGAGCAGTACTTC.

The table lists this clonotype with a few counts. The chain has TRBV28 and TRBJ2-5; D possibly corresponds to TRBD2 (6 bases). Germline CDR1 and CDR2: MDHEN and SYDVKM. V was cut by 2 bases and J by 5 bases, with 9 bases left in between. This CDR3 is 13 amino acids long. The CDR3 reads CASSLGGEETQYF. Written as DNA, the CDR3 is TGTGCCAGCAGTTTAGGAGGGGAGGAGACCCAGTACTTC.

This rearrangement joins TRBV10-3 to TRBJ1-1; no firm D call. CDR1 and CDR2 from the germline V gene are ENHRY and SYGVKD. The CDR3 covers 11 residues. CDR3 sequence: CATREDTEAFF. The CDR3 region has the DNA TGTGCAACCCGTGAGGACACTGAAGCTTTCTTT.

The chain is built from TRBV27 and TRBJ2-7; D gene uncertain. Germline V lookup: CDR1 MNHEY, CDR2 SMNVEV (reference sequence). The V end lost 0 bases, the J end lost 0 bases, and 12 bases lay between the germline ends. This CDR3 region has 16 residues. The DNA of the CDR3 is TGTGCCAGCAGTTTATCGGGTCTCTCCAGCTCCTACGAGCAGTACTTC. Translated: CASSLSGLSSSYEQYF.

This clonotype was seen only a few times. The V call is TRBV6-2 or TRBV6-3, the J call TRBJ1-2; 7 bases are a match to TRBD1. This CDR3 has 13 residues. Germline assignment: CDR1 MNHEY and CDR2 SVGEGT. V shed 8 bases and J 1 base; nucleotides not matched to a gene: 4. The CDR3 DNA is TGTGCCAGCGGGTACAGGGGTAACTATGGCTACACCTTC. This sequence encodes CASGYRGNYGYTF.

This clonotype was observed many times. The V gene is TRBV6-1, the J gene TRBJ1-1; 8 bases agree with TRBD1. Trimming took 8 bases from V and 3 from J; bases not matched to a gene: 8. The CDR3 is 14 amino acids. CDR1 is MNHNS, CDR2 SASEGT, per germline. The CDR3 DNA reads TGTGCCAGCTCTTCGGACAGGGCGGACACTGAAGCTTTCTTT. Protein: CASSSDRADTEAFF.

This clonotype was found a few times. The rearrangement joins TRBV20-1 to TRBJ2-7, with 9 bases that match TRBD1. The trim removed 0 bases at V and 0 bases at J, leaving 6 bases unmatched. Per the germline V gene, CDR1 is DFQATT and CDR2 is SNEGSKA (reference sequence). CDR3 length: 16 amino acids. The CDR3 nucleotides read TGCAGTGCTAGAGACTTTGGACAGGGGAGCTCCTACGAGCAGTACTTC. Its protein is CSARDFGQGSSYEQYF.

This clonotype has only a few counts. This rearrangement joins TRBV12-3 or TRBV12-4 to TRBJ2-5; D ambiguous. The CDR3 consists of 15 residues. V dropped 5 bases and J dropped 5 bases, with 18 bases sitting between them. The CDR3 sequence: CASSRAAGPTETQYF. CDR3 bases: TGTGCCAGCAGTCGCGCTGCCGGTCCAACGGAGACCCAGTACTTC.

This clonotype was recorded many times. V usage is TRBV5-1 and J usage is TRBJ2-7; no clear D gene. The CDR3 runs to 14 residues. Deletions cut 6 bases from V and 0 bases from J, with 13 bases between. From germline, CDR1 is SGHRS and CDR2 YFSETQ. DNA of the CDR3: TGCGCCAGCATCGATTCCGGGCACTCCTACGAGCAGTACTTC. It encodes CASIDSGHSYEQYF.

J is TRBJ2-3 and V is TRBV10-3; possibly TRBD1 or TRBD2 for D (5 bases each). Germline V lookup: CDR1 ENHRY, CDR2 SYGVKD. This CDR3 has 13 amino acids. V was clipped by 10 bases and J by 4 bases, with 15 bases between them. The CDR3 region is CATRDLGADTQYF. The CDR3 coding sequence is TGTGCCACCCGGGACCTAGGCGCAGATACGCAGTATTTT.

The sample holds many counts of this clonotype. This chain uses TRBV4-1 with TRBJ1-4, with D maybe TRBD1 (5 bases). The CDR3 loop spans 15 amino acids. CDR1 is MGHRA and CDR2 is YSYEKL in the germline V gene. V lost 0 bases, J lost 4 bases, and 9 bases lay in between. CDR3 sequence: CASSQDWGYNEKLFF. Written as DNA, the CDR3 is TGCGCCAGCAGCCAAGACTGGGGGTATAATGAAAAACTGTTTTTT.

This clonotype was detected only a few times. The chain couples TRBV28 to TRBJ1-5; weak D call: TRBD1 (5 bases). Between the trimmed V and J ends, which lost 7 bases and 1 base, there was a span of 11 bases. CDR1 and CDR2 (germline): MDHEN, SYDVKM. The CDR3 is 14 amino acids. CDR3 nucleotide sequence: TGTGCCAGCATCCCCGGGGCCAGCAATCAGCCCCAGCATTTT. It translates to CASIPGASNQPQHF.

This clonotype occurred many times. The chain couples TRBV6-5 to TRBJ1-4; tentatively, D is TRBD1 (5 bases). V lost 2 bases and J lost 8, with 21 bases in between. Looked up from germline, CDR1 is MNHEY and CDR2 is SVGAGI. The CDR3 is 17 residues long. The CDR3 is CASSYKTAFDRPEKLFF. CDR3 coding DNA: TGTGCCAGCAGTTACAAGACAGCCTTCGATCGCCCCGAAAAACTGTTTTTT.

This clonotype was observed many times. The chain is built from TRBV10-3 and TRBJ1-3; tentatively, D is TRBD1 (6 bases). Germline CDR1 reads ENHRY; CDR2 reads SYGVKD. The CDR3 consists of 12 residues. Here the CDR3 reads CVAGANGNTIYF. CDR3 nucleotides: TGTGTAGCAGGGGCAAATGGAAACACCATATATTTT.

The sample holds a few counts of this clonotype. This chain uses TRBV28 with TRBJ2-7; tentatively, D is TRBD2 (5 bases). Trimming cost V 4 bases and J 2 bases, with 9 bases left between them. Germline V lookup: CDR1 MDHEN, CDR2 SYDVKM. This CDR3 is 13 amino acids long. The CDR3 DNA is TGTGCCAGCAGTTCCCTCGGGACCTACGAGCAGTACTTC. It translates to CASSSLGTYEQYF.

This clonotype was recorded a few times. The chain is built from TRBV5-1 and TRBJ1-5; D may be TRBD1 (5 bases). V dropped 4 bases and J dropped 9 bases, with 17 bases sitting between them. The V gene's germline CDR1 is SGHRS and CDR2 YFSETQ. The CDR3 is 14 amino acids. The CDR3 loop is CASSLWDLTGPQHF. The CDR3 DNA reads TGCGCCAGCAGCCTGTGGGACTTGACCGGGCCCCAGCATTTT.

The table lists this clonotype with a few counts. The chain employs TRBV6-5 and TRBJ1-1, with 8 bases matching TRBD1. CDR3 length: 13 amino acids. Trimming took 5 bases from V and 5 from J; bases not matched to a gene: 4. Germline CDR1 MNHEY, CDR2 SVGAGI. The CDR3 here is CASSPDRVTEAFF. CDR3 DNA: TGTGCCAGCAGTCCGGACAGGGTAACTGAAGCTTTCTTT.

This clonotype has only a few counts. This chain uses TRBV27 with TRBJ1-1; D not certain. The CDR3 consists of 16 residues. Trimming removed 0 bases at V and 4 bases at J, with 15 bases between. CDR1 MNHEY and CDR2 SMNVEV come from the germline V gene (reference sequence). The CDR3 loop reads CASSLSPGWGPTEAFF. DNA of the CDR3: TGTGCCAGCAGTTTATCTCCAGGCTGGGGTCCCACTGAAGCTTTCTTT.

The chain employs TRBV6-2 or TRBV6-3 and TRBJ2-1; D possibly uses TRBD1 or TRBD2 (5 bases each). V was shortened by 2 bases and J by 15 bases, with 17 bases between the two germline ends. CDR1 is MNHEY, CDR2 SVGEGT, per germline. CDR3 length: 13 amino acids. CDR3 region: CASSYGGRTARFF. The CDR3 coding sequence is TGTGCCAGCAGTTACGGGGGTAGGACCGCCCGGTTCTTC.

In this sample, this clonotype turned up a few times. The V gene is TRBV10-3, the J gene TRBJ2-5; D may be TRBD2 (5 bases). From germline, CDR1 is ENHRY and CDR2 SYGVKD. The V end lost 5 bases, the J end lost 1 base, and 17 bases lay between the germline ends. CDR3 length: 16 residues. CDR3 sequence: CAISTRGNRPQETQYF. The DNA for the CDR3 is TGTGCCATCAGTACCCGGGGAAACCGTCCCCAAGAGACCCAGTACTTC.

DNA for the CDR3: TGTGCCAGCACCCCTGGGGGGTTAAACCAGCCCCAGCATTTT. Amino acids: CASTPGGLNQPQHF. The J gene is TRBJ1-5, the V gene TRBV6-5, with TRBD1 as a possible D gene (5 bases). Per the germline V gene, CDR1 is MNHEY and CDR2 is SVGAGI. The V gene lost 7 bases and the J gene lost 7 bases, with 17 bases spanning the gap. The CDR3 is 14 amino acids.